These 8 T cell receptor beta chains were sequenced from one sample in a study of post-analysis software for immune sequencing data. Researchers reported that TCR beta cDNA libraries carried unique molecular identifiers. Via MiXCR, TCRdb re-called the PCR reads, giving one row per CDR3 protein. The repertoire has about 810,000 distinct CDR3 sequences, roughly half of them found once; the top ten carry approximately 4.2%. These TCRs are of unknown antigen specificity. General observations from the study: Among roughly 5 TRBV segments more frequent in patients than controls were TRBV5-6, TRBV5-1 and TRBV20-1.

The sample was blood. The receptors here all came from a girl aged 5 to 17 with multiple sclerosis.

The gene calls are TRBV5-1 and TRBJ2-3, with 10 bases that match TRBD1. This CDR3 is 15 amino acids long. The germline V gene has CDR1 SGHRS and CDR2 YFSETQ. V was pared by 0 bases and J by 5 bases, with 3 bases of the junction left unmatched. The CDR3 sequence is CASSLGTGGQDTQYF. DNA for the CDR3: TGCGCCAGCAGCTTGGGGACAGGGGGGCAAGATACGCAGTATTTT.

This clonotype has only a few counts. The genes are TRBV29-1 and TRBJ2-4; D is uncertain. Germline V gives CDR1 SQVTM, CDR2 ANQGSEA. The CDR3 totals 13 residues. V lost 5 bases, J lost 0 bases, and 8 bases lay in between. The CDR3 DNA follows: TGCAGCGTTTCGGCAGAAGCCAAAAACATTCAGTACTTC. Its protein product is CSVSAEAKNIQYF. The full variable domain, its missing parts supplied by reference TRBV29-1 and TRBJ2-4, is SAVISQKPSRDICQRGTSLTIQCQVDSQVTMMFWYRQQPGQSLTLIATANQGSEATYESGFVIDKFPISRPNLTFSTLTVSNMSPEDSSIYLCSVSAEAKNIQYFGAGTRLSVL.

This clonotype was recorded only once. The chain carries TRBV29-1 and TRBJ2-1, with 9 bases identical to TRBD2. V was pared by 1 base and J by 9 bases, with 10 bases of the junction left unmatched. The germline V gene has CDR1 SQVTM and CDR2 ANQGSEA. There are 15 residues in the CDR3. CDR3 loop: CSVEGASGETIEQFF. The CDR3 coding sequence is TGCAGCGTTGAAGGAGCTAGCGGGGAGACAATTGAGCAGTTCTTC.

The rearrangement joins TRBV29-1 to TRBJ1-4; a weak D match, TRBD1 (5 bases). Germline lookup yields CDR1 SQVTM and CDR2 ANQGSEA. The germline V and J ends were trimmed by 6 bases and 8 bases, with 19 bases remaining between them. This CDR3 has 14 amino acids. The CDR3 loop is CSVSGPGDGEKLFF. DNA for the CDR3: TGCAGCGTATCAGGACCGGGGGACGGAGAAAAACTGTTTTTT.

This chain connects TRBV7-9 to TRBJ2-1; a weak D match, TRBD2 (5 bases). V gave up 3 bases and J gave up 4 bases, with 13 bases separating them. This CDR3 has 15 amino acids. Germline V gives CDR1 SEHNR, CDR2 FQNEAQ (reference sequence). The chain's CDR3 is CASSFQRSPYNEQFF. DNA of the CDR3: TGTGCCAGCAGCTTTCAGCGGAGCCCTTACAATGAGCAGTTCTTC.

The V gene is TRBV20-1, the J gene TRBJ2-7; a weak D match, TRBD2 (6 bases). This CDR3 has 14 amino acids. Between the trimmed V and J ends, which lost 0 bases and 2 bases, there was a span of 11 bases. From germline, CDR1 is DFQATT and CDR2 SNEGSKA (reference sequence). CDR3 residues: CSARDPASAYEQYF. Here the CDR3 DNA reads TGCAGTGCTAGAGATCCGGCTAGCGCCTACGAGCAGTACTTC.

The chain employs TRBV5-1 and TRBJ2-7; no clear D. The CDR3 has 14 residues. Per the germline V gene, CDR1 is SGHRS and CDR2 is YFSETQ. The V and J ends lost 0 bases and 6 bases respectively, with 13 bases between them. CDR3 sequence reads: CASSLGMAVSEQYF. CDR3 sequence (DNA): TGCGCCAGCAGCTTGGGGATGGCCGTTAGCGAGCAGTACTTC. The full variable domain, completed using reference TRBV5-1 and TRBJ2-7, is KAGVTQTPRYLIKTRGQQVTLSCSPISGHRSVSWYQQTPGQGLQFLFEYFSETQRNKGNFPGRFSGRQFSNSRSEMNVSTLELGDSALYLCASSLGMAVSEQYFGPGTRLTVT.

The gene calls are TRBV20-1 and TRBJ2-5; maybe TRBD1 (6 bases). The germline CDR1 and CDR2 sequences are DFQATT and SNEGSKA (reference sequence). With 5 bases removed from V and 11 bases from J, the gap between germline ends came to 42 bases. This CDR3 region has 20 residues. CDR3 region: CSAGSPSGDWAAHRDNEQYF. In DNA, the CDR3 is TGCAGTGCTGGGTCCCCGTCGGGTGATTGGGCGGCCCATAGGGACAATGAGCAGTACTTC.